A selection of T cell receptor beta chains follows, all from one sample in a study of T cell responses to AZD1222 COVID-19 vaccine. Only in-frame clones appear in the TCRdb table, and some are missing; sequencing was by immunoSEQ multiplex PCR. The table has 120,000 or so clones, roughly 90% seen once. The source was peripheral blood, collected on day 0 of AZD1222 vaccination. The receptors derive from an adult in good health. The CDR3 runs from the conserved cysteine through the conserved F or W. The D gene is left open where the match is weak. Clone size is not always given. Where it is, it says once, few, many or a class for expanded clones.

j_gene,v_gene,abundance,d_gene,CDR3aa,CDR3nt
TRBJ1-6,TRBV6-5,-,TRBD1,CASRSPGQGNSPLHF,TGTGCCAGCAGATCACCGGGACAGGGGAATTCACCCCTCCACTTT
TRBJ2-1,TRBV3-1/TRBV3-2,-,TRBD2,CASSTSGIILDEQFF,TGTGCCAGCAGTACCAGCGGGATAATTTTGGATGAGCAGTTCTTC
TRBJ1-2,TRBV4-3,-,-,CASSQWTFYGYTF,TGCGCCAGCAGCCAATGGACCTTCTATGGCTACACCTTC
TRBJ1-3,TRBV24-1,-,-,CATSTEGNTIYF,TGTGCCACCAGCACCGAAGGAAACACCATATATTTT
TRBJ1-5,TRBV24-1,-,-,CATGGNRGAHQPQHF,TGTGCCACCGGGGGGAATCGGGGGGCGCATCAGCCCCAGCATTTT
TRBJ1-4,TRBV10-3,-,-,CAISRATGEKLFF,TGTGCCATCAGCAGGGCCACGGGGGAAAAACTGTTTTTT
TRBJ2-5,TRBV3-1/TRBV3-2,once,-,CASSQEGTRIPQETQYF,TGTGCCAGCAGCCAAGAAGGTACTAGAATCCCGCAAGAGACCCAGTACTTC
TRBJ2-5,TRBV9,-,-,CASSPERDQETQYF,TGTGCCAGCAGCCCTGAGCGGGACCAAGAGACCCAGTACTTC
TRBJ2-3,TRBV13,-,-,CASSWDGQVGTDTQYF,TGTGCCAGCAGCTGGGACGGGCAGGTGGGGACAGATACGCAGTATTTT
TRBJ2-7,TRBV18,-,-,CASSVSGRTTYEQYF,TGTGCCAGCTCAGTCTCTGGACGGACGACCTACGAGCAGTACTTC
TRBJ1-4,TRBV9,-,TRBD1,CASSVDSGGEKLFF,TGTGCCAGCAGCGTAGATTCAGGGGGGGAAAAACTGTTTTTT
TRBJ2-5,TRBV28,-,TRBD2,CASRSGSQEETQYF,TGTGCCAGCCGTAGCGGGAGCCAGGAGGAGACCCAGTACTTC
TRBJ1-1,TRBV7-8,once,-,CASSLDPGRNTEAFF,TGTGCCAGCAGCTTAGATCCAGGCCGGAACACTGAAGCTTTCTTT
TRBJ1-2,TRBV19,-,-,CASSNQKAANYGYTF,TGTGCCAGTAGTAACCAGAAGGCAGCTAACTATGGCTACACCTTC
TRBJ2-1,TRBV28,-,TRBD2,CASSRLAGRSSYNEQFF,TGTGCCAGCAGTCGACTAGCGGGACGCAGCTCCTACAATGAGCAGTTCTTC
TRBJ2-1,TRBV30,-,-,CASRERARGEQFF,TGTGCCTCGAGGGAGCGGGCCCGGGGGGAGCAGTTCTTC
TRBJ2-6,TRBV7-6,-,-,CASSSPGLRSLSGANVLTF,TGTGCCAGCAGCTCCCCCGGCTTAAGGAGTCTTTCTGGGGCCAACGTCCTGACTTTC
TRBJ1-4,TRBV6-1,-,-,CASSEGRGDAGANEKLFF,TGTGCCAGCAGTGAAGGGAGGGGGGACGCGGGGGCTAATGAAAAACTGTTTTTT
TRBJ1-6,TRBV3-1/TRBV3-2,-,-,CASSQNRARNSPLHF,TGTGCCAGCAGCCAAAACAGGGCGAGGAATTCACCCCTCCACTTT
TRBJ1-5,TRBV10-2,-,-,CASSEYNQPQHF,TGCGCCAGCAGTGAGTACAATCAGCCCCAGCATTTT
TRBJ2-7,TRBV7-2,-,-,CASSFPRGGQSYYEQYF,TGTGCCAGCAGCTTTCCTAGAGGGGGGCAATCATACTACGAGCAGTACTTC
TRBJ2-7,TRBV6-5,once,-,CASLSYSYEQYF,TGTGCCAGCTTATCCTACAGCTACGAGCAGTACTTC
TRBJ2-7,TRBV11-2,once,TRBD2,CASSWGGAGAESYEQYF,TGTGCCAGCAGCTGGGGGGGTGCGGGAGCCGAGTCCTACGAGCAGTACTTC
TRBJ1-2,TRBV11-3,-,-,CASSLPGGTGYTF,TGTGCCAGCAGCTTACCCGGGGGCACGGGCTACACCTTC
TRBJ2-5,TRBV7-2,-,-,CASSDRPGTQYF,TGTGCCAGCAGCGACCGCCCTGGTACACAGTACTTC
TRBJ1-4,TRBV19,-,TRBD1,CASSIRQGQSTNEKLFF,TGTGCCAGTAGTATCCGACAGGGTCAATCAACTAATGAAAAACTGTTTTTT
TRBJ1-1,TRBV5-1,-,-,CASSLYSGVVNTEAFF,TGCGCCAGCAGCTTGTATTCGGGGGTCGTGAACACTGAAGCTTTCTTT
TRBJ1-1,TRBV28,-,-,CASSPAGQNTEAFF,TGTGCCAGCAGTCCGGCGGGGCAGAACACTGAAGCTTTCTTT
TRBJ2-3,TRBV4-1,-,-,CASSQGTSDTQYF,TGCGCCAGCAGCCAAGGTACGTCAGATACGCAGTATTTT
TRBJ2-3,TRBV5-4,-,TRBD2,CASSYRGGITDTQYF,TGTGCCAGCAGCTACCGGGGGGGAATTACAGATACGCAGTATTTT
TRBJ1-5,TRBV6-5,-,TRBD1,CASSKTGQVQPQHF,TGTGCCAGCAGTAAGACAGGACAGGTCCAGCCCCAGCATTTT
TRBJ2-3,TRBV21-1,-,-,CASSTRTSGRTDTQYF,TGTGCCAGCAGCACCCGAACTAGCGGGAGGACAGATACGCAGTATTTT
TRBJ1-1,TRBV4-3,-,-,CASSQGSNTEAFF,TGCGCCAGCAGCCAAGGGAGTAACACTGAAGCTTTCTTT